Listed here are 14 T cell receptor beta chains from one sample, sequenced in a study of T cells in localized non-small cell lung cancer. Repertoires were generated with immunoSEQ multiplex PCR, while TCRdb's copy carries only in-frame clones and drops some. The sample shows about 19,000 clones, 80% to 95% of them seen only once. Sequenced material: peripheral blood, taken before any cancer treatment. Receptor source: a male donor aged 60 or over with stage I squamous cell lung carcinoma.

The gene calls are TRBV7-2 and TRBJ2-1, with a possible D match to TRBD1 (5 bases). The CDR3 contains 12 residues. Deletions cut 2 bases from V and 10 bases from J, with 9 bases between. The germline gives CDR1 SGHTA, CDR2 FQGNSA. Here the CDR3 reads CASSLQGWEQFF. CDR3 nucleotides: TGTGCCAGCAGCTTACAGGGTTGGGAGCAGTTCTTC.

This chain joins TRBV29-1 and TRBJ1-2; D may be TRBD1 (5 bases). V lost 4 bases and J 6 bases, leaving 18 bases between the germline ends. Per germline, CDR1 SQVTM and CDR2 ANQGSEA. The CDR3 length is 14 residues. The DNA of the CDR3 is TGCAGCGTTGGGAGGGGAGGGAGTGAGGATGGCTACACCTTC. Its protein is CSVGRGGSEDGYTF.

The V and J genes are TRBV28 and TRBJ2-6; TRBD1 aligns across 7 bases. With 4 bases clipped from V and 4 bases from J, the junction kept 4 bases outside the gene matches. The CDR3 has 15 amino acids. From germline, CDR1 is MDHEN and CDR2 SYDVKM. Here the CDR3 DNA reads TGTGCCAGCAGTTCAGGGGGATGGGGGGCCAACGTCCTGACTTTC. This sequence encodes CASSSGGWGANVLTF.

The CDR3 loop is CASETLGNQPQHF. Written as DNA, the CDR3 is TGTGCCAGCGAAACCCTGGGCAATCAGCCCCAGCATTTT. The J gene is TRBJ1-5, the V gene TRBV28, with D uncertain. The CDR3 totals 13 residues. Germline CDR1 MDHEN, CDR2 SYDVKM. Trimming cost V 8 bases and J 2 bases, with 10 bases left between them.

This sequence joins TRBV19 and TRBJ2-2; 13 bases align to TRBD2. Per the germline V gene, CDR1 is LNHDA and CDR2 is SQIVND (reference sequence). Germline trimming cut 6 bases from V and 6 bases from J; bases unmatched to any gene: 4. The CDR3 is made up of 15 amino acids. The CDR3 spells CASSAGLAGAGELFF. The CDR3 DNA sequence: TGTGCCAGTAGCGCAGGACTAGCGGGGGCCGGGGAGCTGTTTTTT.

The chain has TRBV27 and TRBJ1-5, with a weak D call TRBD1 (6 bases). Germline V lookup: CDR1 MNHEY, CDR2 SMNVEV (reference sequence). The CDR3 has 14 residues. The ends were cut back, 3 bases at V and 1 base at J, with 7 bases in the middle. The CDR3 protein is CASSFRGSNQPQHF. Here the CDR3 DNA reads TGTGCCAGCAGTTTCAGGGGAAGCAATCAGCCCCAGCATTTT.

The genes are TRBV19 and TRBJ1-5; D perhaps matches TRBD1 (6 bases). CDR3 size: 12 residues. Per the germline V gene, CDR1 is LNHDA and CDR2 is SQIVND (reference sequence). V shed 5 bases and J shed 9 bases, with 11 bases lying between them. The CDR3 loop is CASSVQGTPQHF. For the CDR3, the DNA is TGTGCCAGTAGTGTACAGGGAACGCCCCAGCATTTT.

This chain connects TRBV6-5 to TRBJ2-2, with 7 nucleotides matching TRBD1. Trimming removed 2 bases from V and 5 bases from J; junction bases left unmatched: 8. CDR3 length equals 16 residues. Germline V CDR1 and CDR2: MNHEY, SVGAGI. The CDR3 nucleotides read TGTGCCAGCAGTTACCGAAGACAGGGAAATACCGGGGAGCTGTTTTTT. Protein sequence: CASSYRRQGNTGELFF.

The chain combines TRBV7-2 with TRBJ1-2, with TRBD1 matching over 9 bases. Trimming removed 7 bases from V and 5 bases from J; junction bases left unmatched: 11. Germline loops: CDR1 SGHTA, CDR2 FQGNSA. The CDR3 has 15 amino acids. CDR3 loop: CASTSGGQGVYGYTF. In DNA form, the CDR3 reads TGTGCCAGCACCTCGGGGGGACAGGGCGTTTATGGCTACACCTTC.

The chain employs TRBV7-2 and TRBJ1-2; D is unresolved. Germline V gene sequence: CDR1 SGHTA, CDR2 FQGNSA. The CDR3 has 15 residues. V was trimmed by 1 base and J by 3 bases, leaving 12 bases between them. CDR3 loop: CASSLGPGQHYGYTF. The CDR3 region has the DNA TGTGCCAGCAGCTTAGGCCCCGGCCAGCACTATGGCTACACCTTC.

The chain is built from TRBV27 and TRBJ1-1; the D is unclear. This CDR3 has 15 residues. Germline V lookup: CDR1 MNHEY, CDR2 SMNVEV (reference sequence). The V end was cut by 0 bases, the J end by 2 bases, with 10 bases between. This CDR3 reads CASSLSDTLNTEAFF. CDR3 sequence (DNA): TGTGCCAGCAGTTTATCTGACACCCTAAACACTGAAGCTTTCTTT.

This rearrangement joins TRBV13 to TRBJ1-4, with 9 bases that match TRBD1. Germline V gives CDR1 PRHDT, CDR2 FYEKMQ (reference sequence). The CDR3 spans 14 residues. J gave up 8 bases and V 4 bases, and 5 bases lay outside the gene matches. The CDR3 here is CASSSGQGPEKLFF. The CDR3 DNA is TGTGCCAGCAGCTCCGGACAGGGGCCAGAAAAACTGTTTTTT.

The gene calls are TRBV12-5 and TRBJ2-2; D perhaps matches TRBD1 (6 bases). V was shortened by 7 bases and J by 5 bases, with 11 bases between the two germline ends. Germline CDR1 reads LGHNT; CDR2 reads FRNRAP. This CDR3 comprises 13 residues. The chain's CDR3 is CASERGWTGELFF. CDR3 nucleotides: TGTGCTAGTGAAAGGGGGTGGACCGGGGAGCTGTTTTTT.

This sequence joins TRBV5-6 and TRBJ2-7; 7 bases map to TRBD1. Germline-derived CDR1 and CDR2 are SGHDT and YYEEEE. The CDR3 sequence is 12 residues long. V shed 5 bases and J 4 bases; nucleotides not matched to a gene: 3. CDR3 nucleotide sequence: TGTGCCAGCAGTCTGACAGGGTACGAGCAGTACTTC. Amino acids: CASSLTGYEQYF.